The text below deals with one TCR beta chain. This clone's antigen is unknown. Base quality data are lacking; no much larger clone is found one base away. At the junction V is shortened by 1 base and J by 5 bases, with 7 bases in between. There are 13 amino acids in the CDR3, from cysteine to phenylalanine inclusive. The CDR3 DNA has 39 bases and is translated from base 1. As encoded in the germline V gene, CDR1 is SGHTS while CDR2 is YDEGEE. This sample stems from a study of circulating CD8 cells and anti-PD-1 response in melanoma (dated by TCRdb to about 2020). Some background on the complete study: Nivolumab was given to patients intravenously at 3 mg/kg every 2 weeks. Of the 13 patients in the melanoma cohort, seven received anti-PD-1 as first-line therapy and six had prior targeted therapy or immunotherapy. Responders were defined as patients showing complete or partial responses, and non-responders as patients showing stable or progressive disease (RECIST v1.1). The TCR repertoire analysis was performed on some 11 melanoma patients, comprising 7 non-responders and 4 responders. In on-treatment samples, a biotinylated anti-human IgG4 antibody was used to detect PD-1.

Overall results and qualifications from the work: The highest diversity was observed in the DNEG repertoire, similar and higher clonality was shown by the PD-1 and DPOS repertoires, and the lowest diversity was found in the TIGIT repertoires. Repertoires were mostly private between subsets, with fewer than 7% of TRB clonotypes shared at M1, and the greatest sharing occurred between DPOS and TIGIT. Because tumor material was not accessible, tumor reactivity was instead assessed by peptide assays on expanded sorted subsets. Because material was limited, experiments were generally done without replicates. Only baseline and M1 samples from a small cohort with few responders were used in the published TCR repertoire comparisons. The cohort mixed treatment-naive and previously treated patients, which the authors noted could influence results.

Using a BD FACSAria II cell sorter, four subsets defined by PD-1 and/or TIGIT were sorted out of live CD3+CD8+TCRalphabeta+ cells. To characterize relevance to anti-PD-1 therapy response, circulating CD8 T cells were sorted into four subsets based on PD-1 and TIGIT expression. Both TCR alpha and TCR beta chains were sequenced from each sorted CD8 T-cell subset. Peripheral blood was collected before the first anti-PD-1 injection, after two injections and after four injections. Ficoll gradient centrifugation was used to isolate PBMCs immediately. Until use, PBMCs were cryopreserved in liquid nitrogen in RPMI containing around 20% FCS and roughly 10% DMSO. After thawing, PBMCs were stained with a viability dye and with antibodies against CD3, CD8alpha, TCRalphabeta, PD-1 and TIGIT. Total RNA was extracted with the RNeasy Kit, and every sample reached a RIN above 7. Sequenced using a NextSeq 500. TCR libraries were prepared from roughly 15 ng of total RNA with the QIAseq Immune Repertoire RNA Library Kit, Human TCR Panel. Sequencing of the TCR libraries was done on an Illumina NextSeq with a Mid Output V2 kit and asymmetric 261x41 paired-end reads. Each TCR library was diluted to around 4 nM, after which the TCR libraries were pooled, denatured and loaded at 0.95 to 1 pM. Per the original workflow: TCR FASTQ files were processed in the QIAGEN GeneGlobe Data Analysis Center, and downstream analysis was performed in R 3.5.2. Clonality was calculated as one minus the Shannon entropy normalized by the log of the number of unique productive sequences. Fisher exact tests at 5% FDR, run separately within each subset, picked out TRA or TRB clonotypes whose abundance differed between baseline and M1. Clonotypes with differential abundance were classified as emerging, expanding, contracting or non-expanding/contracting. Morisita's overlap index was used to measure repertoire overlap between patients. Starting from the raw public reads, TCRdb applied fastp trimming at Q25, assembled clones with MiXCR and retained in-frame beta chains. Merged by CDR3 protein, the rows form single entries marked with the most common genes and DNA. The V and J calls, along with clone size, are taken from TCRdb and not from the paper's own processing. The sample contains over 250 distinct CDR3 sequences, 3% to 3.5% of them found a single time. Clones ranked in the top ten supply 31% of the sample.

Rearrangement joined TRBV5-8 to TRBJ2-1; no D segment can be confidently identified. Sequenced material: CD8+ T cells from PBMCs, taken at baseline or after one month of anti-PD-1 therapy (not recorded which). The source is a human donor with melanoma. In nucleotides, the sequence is TGTGCCAGCAGCTTGTGGCGGAACAATGAGCAGTTCTTC. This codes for CASSLWRNNEQFF. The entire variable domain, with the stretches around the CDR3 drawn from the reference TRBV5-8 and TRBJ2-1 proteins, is EAGVTQSPTHLIKTRGQQATLRCSPISGHTSVYWYQQALGLGLQFLLWYDEGEERNRGNFPPRFSGRQFPNYSSELNVNALELEDSALYLCASSLWRNNEQFFGPGTRLTVL.